Included here is one TCR beta chain sequence, with context. Its antigen has not been determined. No qualities accompany the bases; no much larger clone lies one base away. The sample comes from a study of T cell changes during pregnancy in multiple sclerosis (dated by TCRdb to the late 2010s). Broadly, across the study: The study examined how the T cell repertoire changed over the course of pregnancy in women with multiple sclerosis.

Receptors were amplified or captured by the immunoSEQ multiplex PCR assay. Here the immuneACCESS table is served through TCRdb, limited to in-frame sequences with V and J called. Missing clones are a known gap in these copies; in checked studies unresolved V genes cover under half, and the rest lacks a known reason. Recorded for this sample are roughly 40,000 clones; roughly 90% of them occurred a single time. The ten most abundant clones make up less than 0.45% of the sample. CDR1 SGDLS and CDR2 YYNGEE were looked up in the germline V gene. Reading from cysteine to phenylalanine, the CDR3 counts 16 amino acids. The only DNA kept is the CDR3, 48 bases in frame from the first base. V gives up 3 bases and J gives up 2 bases, and the segment between their germline ends measures 16 bases.

This chain joins TRBV9 to TRBJ2-3; no D gene is confidently identified. The TCR originated in a female donor with multiple sclerosis, enrolled in a pregnancy study. Specimen: CD4+ T cells from peripheral blood mononuclear cells, collected in the third trimester of pregnancy. The CDR3 reads as follows: CASSAPASGYTDTQYF. The nucleotide sequence is TGTGCCAGCAGCGCCCCCGCTAGTGGCTACACAGATACGCAGTATTTT.